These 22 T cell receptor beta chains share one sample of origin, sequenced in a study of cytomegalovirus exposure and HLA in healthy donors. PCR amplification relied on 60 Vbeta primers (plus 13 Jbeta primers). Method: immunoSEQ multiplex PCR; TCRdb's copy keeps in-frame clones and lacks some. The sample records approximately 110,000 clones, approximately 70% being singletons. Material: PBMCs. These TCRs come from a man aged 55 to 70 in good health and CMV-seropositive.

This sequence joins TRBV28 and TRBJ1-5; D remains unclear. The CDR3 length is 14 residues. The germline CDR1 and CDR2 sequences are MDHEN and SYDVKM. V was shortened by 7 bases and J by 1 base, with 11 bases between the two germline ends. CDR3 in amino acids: CASILPGSNQPQHF. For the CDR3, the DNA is TGTGCCAGCATCCTACCGGGGAGCAATCAGCCCCAGCATTTT.

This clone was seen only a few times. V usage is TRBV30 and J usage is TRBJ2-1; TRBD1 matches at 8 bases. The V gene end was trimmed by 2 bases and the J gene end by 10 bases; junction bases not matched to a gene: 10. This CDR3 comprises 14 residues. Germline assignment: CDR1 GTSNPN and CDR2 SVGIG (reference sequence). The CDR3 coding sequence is TGTGCCTGGAGTAGCGGACAGGGTTCGGGCGAGCAGTTCTTC. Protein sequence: CAWSSGQGSGEQFF.

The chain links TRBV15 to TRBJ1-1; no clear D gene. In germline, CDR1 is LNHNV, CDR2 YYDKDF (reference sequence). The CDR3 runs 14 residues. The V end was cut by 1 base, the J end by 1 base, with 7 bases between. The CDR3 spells CATSRVRGNTEAFF. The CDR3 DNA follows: TGTGCCACCAGCAGAGTACGGGGGAACACTGAAGCTTTCTTT.

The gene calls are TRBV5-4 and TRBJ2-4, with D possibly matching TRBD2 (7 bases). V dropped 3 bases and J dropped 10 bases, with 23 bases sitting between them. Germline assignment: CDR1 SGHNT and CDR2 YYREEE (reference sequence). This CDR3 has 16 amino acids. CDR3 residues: CASSSNRGDTSSIQYF. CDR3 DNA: TGTGCCAGCAGCTCAAACCGGGGGGACACCTCCTCTATTCAGTACTTC.

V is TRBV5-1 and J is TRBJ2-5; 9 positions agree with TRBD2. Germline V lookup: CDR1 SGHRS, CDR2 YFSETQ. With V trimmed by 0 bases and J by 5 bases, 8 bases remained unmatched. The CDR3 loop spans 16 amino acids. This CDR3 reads CASSLARAGGGETQYF. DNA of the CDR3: TGCGCCAGCAGCTTGGCTCGAGCGGGGGGCGGGGAGACCCAGTACTTC. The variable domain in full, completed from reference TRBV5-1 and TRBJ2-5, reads KAGVTQTPRYLIKTRGQQVTLSCSPISGHRSVSWYQQTPGQGLQFLFEYFSETQRNKGNFPGRFSGRQFSNSRSEMNVSTLELGDSALYLCASSLARAGGGETQYFGPGTRLLVL.

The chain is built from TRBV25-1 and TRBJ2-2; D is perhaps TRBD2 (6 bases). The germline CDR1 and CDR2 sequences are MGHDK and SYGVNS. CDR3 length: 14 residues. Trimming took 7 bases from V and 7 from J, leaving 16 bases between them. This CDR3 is CASTHGGWSGELFF. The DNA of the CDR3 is TGTGCCAGCACTCACGGGGGATGGAGCGGGGAGCTGTTTTTT.

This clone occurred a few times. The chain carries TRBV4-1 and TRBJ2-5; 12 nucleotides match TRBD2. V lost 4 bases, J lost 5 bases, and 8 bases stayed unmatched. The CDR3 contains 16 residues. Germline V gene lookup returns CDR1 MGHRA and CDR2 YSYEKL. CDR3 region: CASSRGLAGPEETQYF. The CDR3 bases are TGCGCCAGCAGCCGAGGACTAGCGGGGCCCGAGGAGACCCAGTACTTC.

In nucleotides, the CDR3 is TGTGCCAGCAGTTTAACGGGACAAGACAATCAGCCCCAGCATTTT. Translating it yields CASSLTGQDNQPQHF. The chain has TRBV6-5 and TRBJ1-5, with D perhaps matching TRBD1 (6 bases). The CDR3 covers 15 residues. V was clipped by 4 bases and J by 3 bases, with 13 bases between them. Germline CDR1 reads MNHEY; CDR2 reads SVGAGI.

CDR3 nucleotide sequence: TGCGCCTCAAAGGACACTTCTAACTATGGCTACACCTTC. Its translation: CASKDTSNYGYTF. V is TRBV5-1 and J is TRBJ1-2, with D possibly matching TRBD1 (5 bases). V was pared by 10 bases and J by 0 bases, with 13 bases between. The CDR3 covers 13 residues. The germline gives CDR1 SGHRS, CDR2 YFSETQ.

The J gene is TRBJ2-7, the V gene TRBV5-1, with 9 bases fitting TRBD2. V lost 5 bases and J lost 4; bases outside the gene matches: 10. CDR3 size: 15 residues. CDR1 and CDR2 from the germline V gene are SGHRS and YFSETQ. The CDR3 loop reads CASSDPASGEYEQYF. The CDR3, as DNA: TGCGCCAGCAGTGACCCGGCTAGCGGGGAATACGAGCAGTACTTC.

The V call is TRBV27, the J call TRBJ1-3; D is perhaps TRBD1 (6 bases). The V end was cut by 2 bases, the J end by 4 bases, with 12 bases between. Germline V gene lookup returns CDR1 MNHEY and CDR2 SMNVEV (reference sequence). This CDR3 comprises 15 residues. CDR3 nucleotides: TGTGCCAGCAGTTTACGTCCAACAGGGGGAAACACCATATATTTT. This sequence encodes CASSLRPTGGNTIYF.

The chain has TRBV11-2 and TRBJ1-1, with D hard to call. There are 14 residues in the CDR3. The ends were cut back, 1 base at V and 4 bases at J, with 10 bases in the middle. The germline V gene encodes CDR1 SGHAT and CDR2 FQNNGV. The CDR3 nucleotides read TGTGCCAGCAGCTTAGTTGGAGTAGGCACTGAAGCTTTCTTT. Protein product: CASSLVGVGTEAFF.

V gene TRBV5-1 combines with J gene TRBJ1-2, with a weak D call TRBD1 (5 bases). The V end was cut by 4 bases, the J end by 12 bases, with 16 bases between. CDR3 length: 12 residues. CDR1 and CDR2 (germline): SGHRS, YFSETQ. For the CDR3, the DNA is TGCGCCAGCAGCCTGGACACCCGTTTGAACACCTTC. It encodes CASSLDTRLNTF.

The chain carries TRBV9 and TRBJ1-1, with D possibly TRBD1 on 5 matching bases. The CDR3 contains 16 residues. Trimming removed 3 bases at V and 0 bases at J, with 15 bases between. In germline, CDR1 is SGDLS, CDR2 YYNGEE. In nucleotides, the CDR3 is TGTGCCAGCAGCGCCTCAGCGGGACGGCTGAACACTGAAGCTTTCTTT. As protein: CASSASAGRLNTEAFF.

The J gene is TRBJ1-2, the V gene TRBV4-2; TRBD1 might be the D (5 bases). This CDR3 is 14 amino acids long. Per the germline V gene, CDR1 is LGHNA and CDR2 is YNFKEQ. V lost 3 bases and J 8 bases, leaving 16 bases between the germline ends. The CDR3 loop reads CASSQFMGLGGYTF. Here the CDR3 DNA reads TGTGCCAGCAGCCAGTTCATGGGGCTAGGAGGCTACACCTTC.

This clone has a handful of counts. The CDR3 sequence: CASSATGTVQYF. The CDR3, as DNA: TGTGCCAGCAGCGCGACCGGGACAGTACAGTACTTC. This chain uses TRBV9 with TRBJ2-7; 7 positions match TRBD1. Trimming removed 3 bases from V and 10 bases from J; junction bases left unmatched: 7. CDR3 length: 12 amino acids. Germline lookup yields CDR1 SGDLS and CDR2 YYNGEE. Combining the CDR3 with reference TRBV9 and TRBJ2-7 gives the whole variable domain DSGVTQTPKHLITATGQRVTLRCSPRSGDLSVYWYQQSLDQGLQFLIQYYNGEERAKGNILERFSAQQFPDLHSELNLSSLELGDSALYFCASSATGTVQYFGPGTRLTVT.

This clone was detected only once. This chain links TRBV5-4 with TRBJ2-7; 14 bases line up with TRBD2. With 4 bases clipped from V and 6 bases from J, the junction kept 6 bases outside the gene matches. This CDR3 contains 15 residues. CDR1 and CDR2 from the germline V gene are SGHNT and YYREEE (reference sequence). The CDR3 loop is CASSVTSGGAFEQYF. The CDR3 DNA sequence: TGTGCCAGCAGCGTGACTAGCGGGGGGGCCTTCGAGCAGTACTTC.

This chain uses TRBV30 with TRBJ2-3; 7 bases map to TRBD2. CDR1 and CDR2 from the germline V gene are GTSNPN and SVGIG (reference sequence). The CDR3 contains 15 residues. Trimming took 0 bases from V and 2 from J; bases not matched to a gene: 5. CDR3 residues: CAWSVEAGNTDTQYF. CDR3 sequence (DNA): TGTGCCTGGAGTGTAGAAGCGGGAAACACAGATACGCAGTATTTT.

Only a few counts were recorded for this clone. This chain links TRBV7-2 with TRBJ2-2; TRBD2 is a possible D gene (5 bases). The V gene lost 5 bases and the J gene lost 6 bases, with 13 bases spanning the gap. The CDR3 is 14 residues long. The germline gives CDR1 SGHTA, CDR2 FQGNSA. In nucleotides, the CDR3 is TGTGCCAGCAGCCGGTATCACGGGGCCGGGGAGCTGTTTTTT. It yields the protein CASSRYHGAGELFF.

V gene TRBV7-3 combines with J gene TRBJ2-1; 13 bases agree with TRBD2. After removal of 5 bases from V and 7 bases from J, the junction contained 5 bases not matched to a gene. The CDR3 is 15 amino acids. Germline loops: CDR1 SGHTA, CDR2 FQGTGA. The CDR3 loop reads CASSKLAGGQNEQFF. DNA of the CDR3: TGTGCCAGCAGCAAACTAGCGGGGGGGCAGAATGAGCAGTTCTTC.

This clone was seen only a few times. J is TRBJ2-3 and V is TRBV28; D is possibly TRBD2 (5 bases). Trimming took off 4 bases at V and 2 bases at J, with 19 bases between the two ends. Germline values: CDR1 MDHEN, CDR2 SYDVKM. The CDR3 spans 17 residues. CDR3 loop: CASSSALGATITDTQYF. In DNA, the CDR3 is TGTGCCAGCAGTTCCGCCCTCGGAGCGACTATCACAGATACGCAGTATTTT. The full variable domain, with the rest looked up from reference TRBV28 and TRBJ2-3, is DVKVTQSSRYLVKRTGEKVFLECVQDMDHENMFWYRQDPGLGLRLIYFSYDVKMKEKGDIPEGYSVSREKKERFSLILESASTNQTSMYLCASSSALGATITDTQYFGPGTRLTVL.

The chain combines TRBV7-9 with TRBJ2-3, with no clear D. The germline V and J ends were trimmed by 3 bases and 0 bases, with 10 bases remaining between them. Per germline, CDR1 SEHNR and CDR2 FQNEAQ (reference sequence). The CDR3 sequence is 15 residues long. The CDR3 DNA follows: TGTGCCAGCAGCTTCGGAGAGAGCAGCACAGATACGCAGTATTTT. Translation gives CASSFGESSTDTQYF. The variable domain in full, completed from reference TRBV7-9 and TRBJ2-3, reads DTGVSQNPRHKITKRGQNVTFRCDPISEHNRLYWYRQTLGQGPEFLTYFQNEAQLEKSRLLSDRFSAERPKGSFSTLEIQRTEQGDSAMYLCASSFGESSTDTQYFGPGTRLTVL.